Listed below are T cell receptor beta chains from one sample, sequenced in a study of blood T cell repertoires in COVID-19. Sequencing was performed with immunoSEQ multiplex PCR; in TCRdb, only in-frame clones are kept and a portion is missing. The sample contains approximately 91,000 clones, over 70% of which appear only once. Sequencing was done on a sample of peripheral blood. The origin of the receptors is a man between 70 and 80 years old with acute or convalescent COVID-19. CDR3s include the opening cysteine and the closing phenylalanine or tryptophan. A D gene is named only where the DNA matches it firmly. Size tells how often a clone was seen (once, few, many) or the class of an expanded clone, and some rows leave it out.

V gene,D gene,clone size,J gene,CDR3 protein,CDR3 DNA
TRBV4-2,TRBD1,-,TRBJ1-1,CASSHDRDTNTEAFF,TGTGCCAGCAGCCACGACAGGGACACGAACACTGAAGCTTTCTTT
TRBV6-2/TRBV6-3,TRBD2,-,TRBJ2-7,CASSYPSGLAGEGEQYF,TGTGCCAGCAGTTACCCATCGGGACTAGCGGGAGAAGGCGAGCAGTACTTC
TRBV6-2/TRBV6-3,-,-,TRBJ2-3,CASSYPRFDTQYF,TGTGCCAGCAGTTACCCCCGTTTCGATACGCAGTATTTT
TRBV5-6,-,few,TRBJ1-5,CASSFLNGLEPQHF,TGTGCCAGCAGCTTTTTAAACGGTTTAGAGCCCCAGCATTTT
TRBV3-1/TRBV3-2,TRBD1,-,TRBJ1-2,CASSPGTGSYGYTF,TGTGCCAGCAGTCCCGGGACAGGGAGCTATGGCTACACCTTC
TRBV2,-,-,TRBJ1-5,CASSRTESNQPQHF,TGTGCCAGCAGTAGGACAGAGAGCAATCAGCCCCAGCATTTT
TRBV18,-,-,TRBJ1-2,CASSTLTPTGTREKSSFGYTF,TGTGCCAGCTCAACCCTAACCCCTACCGGGACACGGGAAAAAAGTTCCTTTGGCTACACCTTC
TRBV10-1,-,-,TRBJ2-7,CASTPGKAREQYF,TGCGCCAGTACCCCCGGGAAGGCGCGGGAGCAGTACTTC
TRBV27,-,-,TRBJ2-7,CASSPLTGTPTYEQYF,TGTGCCAGCAGCCCACTAACGGGGACACCCACCTACGAGCAGTACTTC
TRBV7-2,TRBD1,-,TRBJ2-7,CASSLVRTGTYEQYF,TGTGCCAGCAGCTTAGTACGGACAGGGACCTACGAGCAGTACTTC
TRBV9,TRBD2,-,TRBJ2-1,CASSVGATSGTYNEQFF,TGTGCCAGCAGCGTAGGAGCGACTAGCGGGACTTACAATGAGCAGTTCTTC
TRBV5-1,-,few,TRBJ1-5,CASSPAEGGGNQPQHF,TGCGCCAGCAGCCCAGCTGAGGGCGGGGGCAATCAGCCCCAGCATTTT
TRBV11-3,TRBD1,-,TRBJ1-3,CASSTGQGSGNTIYF,TGTGCCAGCAGCACGGGACAGGGCTCTGGAAACACCATATATTTT
TRBV19,-,-,TRBJ1-2,CASSIDYAGANYGYTF,TGTGCCAGTAGTATAGACTACGCAGGTGCCAACTATGGCTACACCTTC
TRBV7-7,TRBD2,-,TRBJ2-2,CASSLVAGGHTGELFF,TGTGCTAGCAGCTTAGTAGCGGGAGGGCACACCGGGGAGCTGTTTTTT
TRBV3-1/TRBV3-2,TRBD1,-,TRBJ1-3,CASSLRQGSTGNTIYF,TGTGCCAGCAGCCTCCGACAGGGGAGTACTGGAAACACCATATATTTT
TRBV19,TRBD2,few,TRBJ2-7,CASSPGTSASYEQYF,TGTGCCAGTAGTCCTGGGACTAGCGCCTCCTACGAGCAGTACTTC
TRBV28,-,-,TRBJ2-7,CASSFRRLRTPHSYEQYF,TGTGCCAGCAGTTTCCGCAGGCTCCGGACTCCCCACTCCTACGAGCAGTACTTC
TRBV4-3,TRBD1,-,TRBJ2-1,CASSQDSGTGAFFDEQFF,TGCGCCAGCAGCCAAGATTCCGGGACAGGGGCTTTTTTCGATGAGCAGTTCTTC
TRBV7-3,TRBD2,-,TRBJ2-3,CASSQGTSGATDTQYF,TGTGCCAGCAGCCAAGGGACTAGCGGGGCCACAGATACGCAGTATTTT
TRBV5-1,-,-,TRBJ2-5,CASSLAVSDRQRETQYF,TGCGCCAGCAGCTTGGCCGTATCGGACCGCCAGCGGGAGACCCAGTACTTC
TRBV18,TRBD1,-,TRBJ1-1,CASSTTGVTEAFF,TGTGCCAGCTCAACTACAGGGGTCACTGAAGCTTTCTTT
TRBV7-2,-,-,TRBJ2-7,CASSLQGGEAYEQYF,TGTGCCAGCAGCTTACAAGGGGGAGAGGCCTACGAGCAGTACTTC
TRBV20-1,-,-,TRBJ2-7,CSASQFSLPERYF,TGCAGTGCTAGTCAATTCTCTCTCCCCGAGAGGTACTTC
TRBV28,-,few,TRBJ2-7,CASSLYGLAGVHEQYF,TGTGCCAGCAGTTTATATGGCCTGGCAGGGGTACACGAGCAGTACTTC
TRBV5-4,TRBD2,-,TRBJ2-1,CASSEAPSGVYNEQFF,TGTGCCAGCAGCGAGGCCCCTAGCGGGGTCTACAATGAGCAGTTCTTC
TRBV9,-,-,TRBJ1-3,CASSVGGGLGNTIYF,TGTGCCAGCAGCGTAGGAGGGGGTCTCGGAAACACCATATATTTT
TRBV25-1,-,once,TRBJ2-3,CASSEYPLADTQYF,TGTGCCAGCAGTGAATATCCTCTCGCAGATACGCAGTATTTT
TRBV11-1,-,-,TRBJ1-2,CASTLGGDYGYTF,TGTGCCAGCACCTTGGGGGGTGATTATGGCTACACCTTC
TRBV5-3,TRBD1,-,TRBJ1-3,CARSWDSFSSGNTIYF,TGTGCCAGAAGCTGGGACAGTTTCTCCTCTGGAAACACCATATATTTT
TRBV28,-,-,TRBJ2-7,CASSFQIYEQYF,TGTGCCAGCAGTTTTCAAATCTACGAGCAGTACTTC
TRBV3-1/TRBV3-2,-,-,TRBJ2-2,CASSPTRINPGELFF,TGTGCCAGCAGCCCGACTAGAATCAATCCCGGGGAGCTGTTTTTT
TRBV21-1,-,-,TRBJ1-5,CASSRGGFYSNQPQHF,TGTGCCAGCAGCAGGGGGGGGTTTTATAGCAATCAGCCCCAGCATTTT
TRBV12-3/TRBV12-4,-,-,TRBJ2-3,CATGQTDTQYF,TGTGCCACCGGACAGACAGATACGCAGTATTTT
TRBV9,TRBD2,-,TRBJ2-1,CASSVSISGRSYNEQFF,TGTGCCAGCAGCGTATCCATTAGCGGGAGGTCCTACAATGAGCAGTTCTTC
TRBV6-5,-,few,TRBJ2-2,CASNAGGTNTGELFF,TGTGCCAGCAACGCTGGGGGGACGAACACCGGGGAGCTGTTTTTT
TRBV28,-,few,TRBJ2-7,CASSQKGYEQYF,TGTGCCAGCAGTCAAAAGGGGTACGAGCAGTACTTC